This T cell receptor (beta chain) appears in the sequencing data of a study of cytomegalovirus exposure and HLA in healthy donors. This clone has only one observation. Its specificity is unknown. Additional DNA sequences in this sample encode the identical CDR3. Study-wide points: In an earlier analysis, in roughly 580 donors, most V segments appeared productive either ~87% or ~30% of the time. An ancestry cluster, one associated with Asian ancestry, reportedly showed fewer N-insertions than the approximately 720-donor mean in a later analysis.

This PCR relied on a set of 60 Vbeta primers and 13 Jbeta primers. The table came from immunoSEQ multiplex PCR; TCRdb's copy has only in-frame clones and leaves some out. The sample records 80,000 to 100,000 clones, approximately 80% being singletons. This receptor was identified in a human donor in good health. The sample consisted of PBMCs.

In DNA, the CDR3 is TGTGCCAGCAGCGCAGACAATGAGCAGTTCTTC. Protein sequence: CASSADNEQFF. The V and J genes are TRBV9 and TRBJ2-1; D is ambiguous. Trimming removed 3 bases from V and 5 bases from J, with 3 bases in between. CDR3 length equals 11 residues. The germline V gene has CDR1 SGDLS and CDR2 YYNGEE.